Each of the 4 T cell receptor beta chains below was sequenced from the same sample in a study of identical twins. A single record per CDR3 protein comes from TCRdb applying MiXCR to the 5' RACE reads. This table has fewer than 900,000 distinct CDR3 sequences, 15% to 20% appearing once. These data were also filed under a second study, of T cells expressing NK-cell markers.

Sequencing was performed on PBMCs. The source is a woman younger than 30 in good health.

This rearrangement joins TRBV6-2 or TRBV6-3 to TRBJ2-7, with D unclear. V was clipped by 2 bases and J by 5 bases, with 7 bases between them. The length of the CDR3 is 12 residues. CDR1 is MNHEY and CDR2 is SVGEGT in the germline V gene. The CDR3 bases are TGTGCCAGCAGTTACGGGCTTCACGAGCAGTACTTC. Amino acids: CASSYGLHEQYF.

The chain couples TRBV12-3 or TRBV12-4 to TRBJ1-2, with TRBD1 matching over 8 bases. The trim removed 2 bases at V and 5 bases at J, leaving 7 bases unmatched. This CDR3 has 15 amino acids. The CDR3 sequence: CASSLQGAVQYGYTF. The DNA for the CDR3 is TGTGCCAGCAGTTTACAGGGGGCAGTTCAATATGGCTACACCTTC.

The V call is TRBV20-1, the J call TRBJ2-3, with 11 bases identical to TRBD2. This CDR3 has 15 amino acids. V was clipped by 5 bases and J by 2 bases; unmatched bases: 6. Germline V gene lookup returns CDR1 DFQATT and CDR2 SNEGSKA (reference sequence). CDR3 in amino acids: CSARKLAGATDTQYF. In nucleotides, the CDR3 is TGCAGTGCTCGGAAACTAGCGGGGGCCACAGATACGCAGTATTTT.

The sample holds a few counts of this clonotype. The chain has TRBV7-9 and TRBJ1-1; a possible D gene is TRBD1 (5 bases). Per germline, CDR1 SEHNR and CDR2 FQNEAQ (reference sequence). The V end lost 3 bases, the J end lost 3 bases, and 20 bases lay between the germline ends. The CDR3 has 17 residues. The CDR3 nucleotides are TGTGCCAGCAGCTTGGTATTGGGAAGTGGGGCTCACACTGAAGCTTTCTTT. Its protein is CASSLVLGSGAHTEAFF. The entire variable domain, with the rest obtained from reference TRBV7-9 and TRBJ1-1, is as follows: DTGVSQNPRHKITKRGQNVTFRCDPISEHNRLYWYRQTLGQGPEFLTYFQNEAQLEKSRLLSDRFSAERPKGSFSTLEIQRTEQGDSAMYLCASSLVLGSGAHTEAFFGQGTRLTVV.